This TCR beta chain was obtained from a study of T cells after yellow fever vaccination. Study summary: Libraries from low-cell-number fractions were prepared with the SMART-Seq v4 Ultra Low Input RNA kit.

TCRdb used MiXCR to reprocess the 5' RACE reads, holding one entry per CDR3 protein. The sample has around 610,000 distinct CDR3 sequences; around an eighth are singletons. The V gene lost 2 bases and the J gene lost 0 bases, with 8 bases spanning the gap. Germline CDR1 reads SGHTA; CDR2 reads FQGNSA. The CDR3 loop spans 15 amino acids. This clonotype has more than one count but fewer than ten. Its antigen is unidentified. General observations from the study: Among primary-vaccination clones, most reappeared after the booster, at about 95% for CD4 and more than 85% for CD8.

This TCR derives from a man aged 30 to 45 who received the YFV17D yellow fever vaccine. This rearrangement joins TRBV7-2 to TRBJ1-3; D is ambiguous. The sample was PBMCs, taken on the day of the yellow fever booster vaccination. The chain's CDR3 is CASSLFRNSGNTIYF. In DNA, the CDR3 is TGTGCCAGCAGCTTATTCAGAAACTCTGGAAACACCATATATTTT.